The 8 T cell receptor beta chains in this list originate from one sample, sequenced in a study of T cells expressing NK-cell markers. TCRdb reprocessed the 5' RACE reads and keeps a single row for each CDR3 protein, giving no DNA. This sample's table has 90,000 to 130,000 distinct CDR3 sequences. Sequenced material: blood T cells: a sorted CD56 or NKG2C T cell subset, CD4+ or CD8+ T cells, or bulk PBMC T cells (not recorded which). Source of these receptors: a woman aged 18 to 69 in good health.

CDR3 region: CASSGLGADTQYF. The rearrangement joins TRBV25-1 to TRBJ2-3; TCRdb selects TRBD1, and the lack of DNA leaves this call unchecked. Germline values: CDR1 MGHDK, CDR2 SYGVNS. The CDR3 totals 13 residues.

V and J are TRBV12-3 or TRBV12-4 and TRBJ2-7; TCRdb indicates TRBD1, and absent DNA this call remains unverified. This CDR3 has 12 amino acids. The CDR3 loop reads CASSWTGYEQYF.

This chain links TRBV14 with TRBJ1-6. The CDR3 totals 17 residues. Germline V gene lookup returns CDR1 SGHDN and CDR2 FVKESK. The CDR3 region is CASSQDPVWPGESPLHF.

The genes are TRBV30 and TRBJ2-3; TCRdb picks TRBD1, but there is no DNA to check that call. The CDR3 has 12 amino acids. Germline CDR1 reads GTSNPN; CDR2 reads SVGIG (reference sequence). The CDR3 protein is CAWSALGDTQYF.

CDR3: CASSPGVTYEQYF. V is TRBV27 and J is TRBJ2-7; TCRdb calls TRBD1, which cannot be checked without DNA. The germline gives CDR1 MNHEY, CDR2 SMNVEV (reference sequence). The length of the CDR3 is 13 residues.

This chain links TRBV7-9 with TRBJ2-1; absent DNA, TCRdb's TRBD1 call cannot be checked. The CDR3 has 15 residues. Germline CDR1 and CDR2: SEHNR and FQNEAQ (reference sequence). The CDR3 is CASSPGTGPYNEQFF.

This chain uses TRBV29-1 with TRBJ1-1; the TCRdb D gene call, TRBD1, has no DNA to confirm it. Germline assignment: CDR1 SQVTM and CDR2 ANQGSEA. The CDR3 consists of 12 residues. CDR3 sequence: CSATTGGNKAFF. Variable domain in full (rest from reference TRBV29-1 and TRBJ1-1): SAVISQKPSRDICQRGTSLTIQCQVDSQVTMMFWYRQQPGQSLTLIATANQGSEATYESGFVIDKFPISRPNLTFSTLTVSNMSPEDSSIYLCSATTGGNKAFFGQGTRLTVV.

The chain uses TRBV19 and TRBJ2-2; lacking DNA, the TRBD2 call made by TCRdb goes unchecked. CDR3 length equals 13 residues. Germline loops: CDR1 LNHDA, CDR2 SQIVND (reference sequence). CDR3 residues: CASRDGLGGELFF.